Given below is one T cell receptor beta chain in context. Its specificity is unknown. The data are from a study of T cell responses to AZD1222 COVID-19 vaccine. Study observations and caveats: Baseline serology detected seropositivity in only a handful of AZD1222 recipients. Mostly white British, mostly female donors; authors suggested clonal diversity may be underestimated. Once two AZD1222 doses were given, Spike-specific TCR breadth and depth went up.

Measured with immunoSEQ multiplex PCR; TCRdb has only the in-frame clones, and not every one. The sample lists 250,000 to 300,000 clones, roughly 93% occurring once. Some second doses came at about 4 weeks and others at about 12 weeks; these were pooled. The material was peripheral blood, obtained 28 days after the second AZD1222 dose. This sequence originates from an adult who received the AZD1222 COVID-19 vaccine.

The CDR3 DNA sequence: TGTGCCAGCAGCGTAGACTGGGGGGCCTACAATGAGCAGTTCTTC. Translated: CASSVDWGAYNEQFF. The chain combines TRBV9 with TRBJ2-1; possible D gene TRBD2, 6 bases. The CDR3 has 15 amino acids. Germline V lookup: CDR1 SGDLS, CDR2 YYNGEE. V shed 0 bases and J shed 2 bases, with 9 bases lying between them.